This TCR beta chain was recovered during a study of regulatory T cells in long-lasting Graves disease. Stated time point: newly diagnosed GD, antithyroid drugs for less than 3 months. There was RNA extracted from PBMCs, and the TCR library was made from it. Both iRepertoire HTBI primers and Arm-PCR of CDR3 regions were used to build the TCR beta libraries. TCRdb recomputed calls from the multiplex PCR reads with MiXCR, one row per CDR3 protein. The sample includes about 380,000 distinct CDR3 sequences, 15% to 19% of them seen just once. There are 15 residues in the CDR3. V was pared by 8 bases and J by 2 bases, with 10 bases of the junction left unmatched. Germline V gene lookup returns CDR1 SEHNR and CDR2 FQNEAQ (reference sequence). This clonotype was seen many times.

The receptor's source is a female donor with Graves disease. The V and J genes are TRBV7-9 and TRBJ2-7; TRBD1 agrees at 9 bases. The source material was peripheral blood mononuclear cells (PBMCs), sampled at new diagnosis, from a patient treated with antithyroid drugs. The CDR3 DNA is TGTGCCAGCGGGGAGATCGGGACAGGGACCTACGAGCAGTACTTC. Its protein is CASGEIGTGTYEQYF.